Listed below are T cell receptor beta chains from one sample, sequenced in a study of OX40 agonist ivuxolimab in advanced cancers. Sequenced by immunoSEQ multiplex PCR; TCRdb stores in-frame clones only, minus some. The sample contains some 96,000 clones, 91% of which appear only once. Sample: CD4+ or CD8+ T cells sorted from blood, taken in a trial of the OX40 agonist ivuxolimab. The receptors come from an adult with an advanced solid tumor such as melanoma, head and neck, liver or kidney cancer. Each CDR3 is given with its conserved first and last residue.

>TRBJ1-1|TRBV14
CASSQSSSVTEAFF
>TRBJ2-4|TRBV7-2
CASSPPSGIENIQYF
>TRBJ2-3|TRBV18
CASSLYVSSSTDTQYF
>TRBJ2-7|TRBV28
CASRTTSGRVYEQYF
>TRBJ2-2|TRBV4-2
CASSRRTSGDTGELFF
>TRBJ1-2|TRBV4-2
CASSQEQGARYGYTF
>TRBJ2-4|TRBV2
CASSEDRFLGIQYF
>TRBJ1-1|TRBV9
CASNHPDRGLGEAFF
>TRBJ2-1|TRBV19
CASWDRVVYNEQFF
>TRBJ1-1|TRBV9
CASSVGSLRGRGKDTEAFF
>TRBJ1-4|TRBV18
CASASPGSLGEKLFF
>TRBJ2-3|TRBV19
CASSIVNRRTDTQYF
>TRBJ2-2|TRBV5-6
CASTFGFSGTNTGELFF
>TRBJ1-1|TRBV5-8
CASSYPKTGAMMNIEAFF
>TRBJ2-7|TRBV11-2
CASSVWASEQYF
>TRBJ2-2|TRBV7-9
CASSIAGTGELFF
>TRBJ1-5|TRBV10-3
CAISESVLKNDRDKYSNQPQHF
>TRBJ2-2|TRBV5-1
CASSLSRTSGGTGELFF
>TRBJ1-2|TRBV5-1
CASSSGQGDGYTF
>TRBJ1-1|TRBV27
CASSPYQGFTEAFF
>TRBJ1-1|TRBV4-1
CASSQGPGVEAFF
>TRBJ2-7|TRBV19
CASSNRAGSYEQYF
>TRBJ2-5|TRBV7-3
CASSLLAGVQETQYF
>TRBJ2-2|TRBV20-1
CSARGKGELFF
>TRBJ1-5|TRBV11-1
CASSLPLPVGNYSNQPQHF
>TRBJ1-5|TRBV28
CASRDRGTGSYQPQHF
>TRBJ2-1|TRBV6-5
CASSYSSTLAGVRFF
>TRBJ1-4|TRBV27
CASSLRQPASEKLFF
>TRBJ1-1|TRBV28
CASSFERYTEAFF
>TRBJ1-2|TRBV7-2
CASSLARADYGYTF
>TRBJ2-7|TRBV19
CASSLDHYEQYF